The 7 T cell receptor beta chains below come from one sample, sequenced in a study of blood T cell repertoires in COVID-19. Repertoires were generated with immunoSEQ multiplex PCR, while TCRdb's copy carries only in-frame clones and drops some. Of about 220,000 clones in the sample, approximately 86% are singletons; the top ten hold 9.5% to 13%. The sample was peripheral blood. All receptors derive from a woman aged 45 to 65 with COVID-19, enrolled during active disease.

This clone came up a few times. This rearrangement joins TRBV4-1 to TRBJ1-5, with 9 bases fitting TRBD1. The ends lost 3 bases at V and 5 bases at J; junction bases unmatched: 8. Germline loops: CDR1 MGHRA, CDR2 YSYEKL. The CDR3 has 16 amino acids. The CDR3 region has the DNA TGCGCCAGCAGCCAGGACGCGGGACAGGGCCATCAGCCCCAGCATTTT. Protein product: CASSQDAGQGHQPQHF.

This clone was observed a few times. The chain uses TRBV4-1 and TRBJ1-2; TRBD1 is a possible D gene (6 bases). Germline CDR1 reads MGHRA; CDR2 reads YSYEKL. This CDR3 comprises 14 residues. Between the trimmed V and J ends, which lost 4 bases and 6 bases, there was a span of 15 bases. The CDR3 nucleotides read TGCGCCAGCAGCCTCTTGGGGGCCATAAATGGCTACACCTTC. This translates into CASSLLGAINGYTF.

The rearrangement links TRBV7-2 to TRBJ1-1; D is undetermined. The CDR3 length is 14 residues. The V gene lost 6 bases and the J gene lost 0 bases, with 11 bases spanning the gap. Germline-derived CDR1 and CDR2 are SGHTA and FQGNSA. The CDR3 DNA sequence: TGTGCCAGCAGACTAGTGGCTCTGAACACTGAAGCTTTCTTT. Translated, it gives CASRLVALNTEAFF. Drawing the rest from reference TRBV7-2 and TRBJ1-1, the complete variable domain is GAGVSQSPSNKVTEKGKDVELRCDPISGHTALYWYRQSLGQGLEFLIYFQGNSAPDKSGLPSDRFSAERTGGSVSTLTIQRTQQEDSAVYLCASRLVALNTEAFFGQGTRLTVV.

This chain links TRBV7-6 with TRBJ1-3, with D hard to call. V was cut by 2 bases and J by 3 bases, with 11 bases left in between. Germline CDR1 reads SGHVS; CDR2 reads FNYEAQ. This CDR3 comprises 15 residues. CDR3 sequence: CASSLQSGIGNTIYF. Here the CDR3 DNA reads TGTGCCAGCAGCTTACAGTCGGGGATTGGAAACACCATATATTTT.

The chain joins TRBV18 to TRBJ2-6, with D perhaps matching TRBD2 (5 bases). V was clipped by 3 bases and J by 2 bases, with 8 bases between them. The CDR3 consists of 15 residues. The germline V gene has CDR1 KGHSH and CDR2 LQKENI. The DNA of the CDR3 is TGTGCCAGCTCACCTAATAGCGCTGGGGCCAACGTCCTGACTTTC. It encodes CASSPNSAGANVLTF.

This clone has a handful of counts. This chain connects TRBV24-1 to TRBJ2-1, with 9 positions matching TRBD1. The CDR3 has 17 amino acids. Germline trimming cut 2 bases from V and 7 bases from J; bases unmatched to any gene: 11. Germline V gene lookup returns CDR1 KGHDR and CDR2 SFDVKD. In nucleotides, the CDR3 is TGTGCCACCAGTGATTCGCTCGTCGGGACAGGGAAGAATGAGCAGTTCTTC. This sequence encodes CATSDSLVGTGKNEQFF.

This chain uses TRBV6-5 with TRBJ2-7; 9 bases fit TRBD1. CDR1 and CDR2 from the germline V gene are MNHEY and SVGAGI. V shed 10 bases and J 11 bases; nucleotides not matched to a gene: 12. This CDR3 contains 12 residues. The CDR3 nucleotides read TGTGCCACCAGCCTGACAGGGGGTAGGGAGTACGTC. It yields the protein CATSLTGGREYV.